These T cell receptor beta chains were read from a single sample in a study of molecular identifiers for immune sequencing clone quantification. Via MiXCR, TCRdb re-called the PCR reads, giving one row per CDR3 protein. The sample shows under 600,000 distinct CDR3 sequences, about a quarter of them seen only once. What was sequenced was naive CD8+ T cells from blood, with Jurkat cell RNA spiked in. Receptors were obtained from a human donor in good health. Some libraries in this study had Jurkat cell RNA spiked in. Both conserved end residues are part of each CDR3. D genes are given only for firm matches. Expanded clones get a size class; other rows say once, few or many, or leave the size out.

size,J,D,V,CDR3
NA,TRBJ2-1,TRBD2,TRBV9,CASSVEREVRYGEQFF
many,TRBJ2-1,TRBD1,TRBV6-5,CASSFTGGNEQFF
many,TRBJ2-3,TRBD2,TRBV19,CASSVAGMSTDTQYF
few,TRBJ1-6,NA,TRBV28,CASTHRGGVSYNSPLHF
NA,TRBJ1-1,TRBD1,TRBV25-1,CASREGQGAEAFF
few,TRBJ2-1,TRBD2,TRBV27,CASSRPGTRSYNEQFF
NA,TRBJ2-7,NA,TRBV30,CAWSVTRTEQYF
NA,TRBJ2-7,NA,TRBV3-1,CASSLRGNSYEQYF
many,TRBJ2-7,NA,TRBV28,CASSARATGNEQYF
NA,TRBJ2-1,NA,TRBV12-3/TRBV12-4,CASRSDNQRESSYNEQFF
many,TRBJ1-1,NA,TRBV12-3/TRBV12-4,CASSLGGAMNTEAFF
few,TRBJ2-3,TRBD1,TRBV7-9,CASSLPLGGQGKGPDTQYF
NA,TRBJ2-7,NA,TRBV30,CAWSVLLVAGQYF
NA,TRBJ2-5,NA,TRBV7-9,CASSTSLGYRETQYF
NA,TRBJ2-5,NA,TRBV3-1,CASSQGGTLETQYF
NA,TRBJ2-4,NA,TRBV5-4,CASSLGTDKNIQYF
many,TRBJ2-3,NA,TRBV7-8,CASSLGNAGADTQYF
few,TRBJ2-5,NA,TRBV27,CASSPLLRGETQYF
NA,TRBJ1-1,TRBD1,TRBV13,CASSDETGVTEAFF
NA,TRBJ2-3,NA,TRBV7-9,CASSLGEVRRTDTQYF
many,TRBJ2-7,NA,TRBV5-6,CASSLSSAYEQYF
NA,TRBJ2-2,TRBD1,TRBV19,CAATGTGYTGELFF
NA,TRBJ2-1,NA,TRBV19,CASSPGVPEQFF
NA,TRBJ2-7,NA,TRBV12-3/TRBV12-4,CASRADDAGEQYF
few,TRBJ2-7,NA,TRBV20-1,CSASTRRDENYEQYF
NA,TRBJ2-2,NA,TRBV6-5,CATGVGWNTGELFF
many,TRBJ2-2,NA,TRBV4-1,CASSQGGTGELFF
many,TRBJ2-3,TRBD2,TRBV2,CASSAFLAGTEDTQYF
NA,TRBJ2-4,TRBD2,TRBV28,CASSFLTSGAKNIQYF
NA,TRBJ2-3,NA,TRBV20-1,CSARDLSTDTQYF
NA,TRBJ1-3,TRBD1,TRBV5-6,CASSPRQGASSGNTIYF
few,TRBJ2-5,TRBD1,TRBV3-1,CASSQLTGGPPQETQYF
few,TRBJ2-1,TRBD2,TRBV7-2,CASSHGLAGVNEQFF
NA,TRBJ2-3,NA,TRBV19,CASSSRVGTDTQYF
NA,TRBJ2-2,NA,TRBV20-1,CSARPYLHANTGELFF
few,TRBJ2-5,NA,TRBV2,CATQVLGPQYF
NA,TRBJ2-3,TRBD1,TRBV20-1,CSASEQGALRSTDTQYF
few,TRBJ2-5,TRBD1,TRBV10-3,CAISGTGVVQETQYF
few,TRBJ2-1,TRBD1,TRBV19,CASSMGQYNEQFF
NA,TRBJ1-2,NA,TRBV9,CASSLSTGYGYTF
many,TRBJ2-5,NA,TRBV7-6,CASSSEGEETQYF
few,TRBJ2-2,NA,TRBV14,CASSQDLIARTGELFF
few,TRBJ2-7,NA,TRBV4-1,CASSQGPSDYEQYF
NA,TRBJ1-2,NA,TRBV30,CAWSVATDYGYTF
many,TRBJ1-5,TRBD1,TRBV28,CASSLIAGGYQPQHF
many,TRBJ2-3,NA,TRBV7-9,CASSLPSDGDTQYF
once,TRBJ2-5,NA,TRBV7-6,CARRSPGPTAPPSF
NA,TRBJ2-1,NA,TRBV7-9,CASSLAGVATEQFF
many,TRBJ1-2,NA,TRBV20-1,CSARDRGADGYTF
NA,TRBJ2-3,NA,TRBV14,CASSQSGNQLVLGTDTQYF
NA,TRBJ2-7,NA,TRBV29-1,CSVEDSLGGEQYF
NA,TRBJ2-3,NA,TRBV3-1,CASSPRLQGEDTQYF
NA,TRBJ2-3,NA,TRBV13,CASSARIPRDTQYF
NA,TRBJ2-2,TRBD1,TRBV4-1,CAGSHTGTGDFGELFF